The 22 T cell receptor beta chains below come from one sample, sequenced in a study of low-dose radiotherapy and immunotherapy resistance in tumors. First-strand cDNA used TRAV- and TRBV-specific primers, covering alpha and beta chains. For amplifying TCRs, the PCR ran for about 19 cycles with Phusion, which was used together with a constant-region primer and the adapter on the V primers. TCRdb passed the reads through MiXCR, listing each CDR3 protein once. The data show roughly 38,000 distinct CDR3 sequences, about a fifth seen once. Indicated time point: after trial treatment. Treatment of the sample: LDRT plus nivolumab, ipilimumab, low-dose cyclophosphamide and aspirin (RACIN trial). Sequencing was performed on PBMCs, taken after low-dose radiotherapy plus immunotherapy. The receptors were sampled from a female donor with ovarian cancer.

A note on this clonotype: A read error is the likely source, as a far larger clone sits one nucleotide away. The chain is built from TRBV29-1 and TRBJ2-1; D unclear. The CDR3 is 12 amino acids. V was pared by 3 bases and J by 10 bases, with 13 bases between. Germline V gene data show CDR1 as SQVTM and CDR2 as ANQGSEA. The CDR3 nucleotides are TGCAGCGTTGATATCAGCCCTCTCGAGCAGTTCTTC. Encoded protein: CSVDISPLEQFF.

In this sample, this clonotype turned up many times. The CDR3 region is CASSPTLFEQYF. The CDR3, as DNA: TGTGCCAGCAGTCCGACGCTATTCGAGCAGTACTTC. V is TRBV6-2 or TRBV6-3 and J is TRBJ2-7; D is unresolved. The ends were cut back, 5 bases at V and 6 bases at J, with 11 bases in the middle. Germline-derived CDR1 and CDR2 are MNHEY and SVGEGT. The CDR3 runs 12 residues.

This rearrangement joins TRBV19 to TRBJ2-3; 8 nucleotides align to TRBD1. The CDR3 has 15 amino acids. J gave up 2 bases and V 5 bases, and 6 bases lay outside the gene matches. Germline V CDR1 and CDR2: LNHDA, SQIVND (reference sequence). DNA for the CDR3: TGTGCCAGTAGTCCGGACAGGGAGCCCACAGATACGCAGTATTTT. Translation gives CASSPDREPTDTQYF.

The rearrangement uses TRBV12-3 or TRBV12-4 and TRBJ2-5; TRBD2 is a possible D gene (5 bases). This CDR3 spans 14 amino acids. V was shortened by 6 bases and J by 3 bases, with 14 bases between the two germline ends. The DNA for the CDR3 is TGTGCCAGCAGCGGGGATCCGGGAAAAGAGACCCAGTACTTC. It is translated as CASSGDPGKETQYF.

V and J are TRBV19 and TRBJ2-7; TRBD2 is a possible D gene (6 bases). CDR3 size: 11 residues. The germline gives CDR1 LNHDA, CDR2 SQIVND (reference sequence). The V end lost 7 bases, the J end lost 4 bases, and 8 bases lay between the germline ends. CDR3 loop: CASTAGYEQYF. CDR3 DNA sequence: TGTGCCAGTACGGCGGGGTACGAGCAGTACTTC.

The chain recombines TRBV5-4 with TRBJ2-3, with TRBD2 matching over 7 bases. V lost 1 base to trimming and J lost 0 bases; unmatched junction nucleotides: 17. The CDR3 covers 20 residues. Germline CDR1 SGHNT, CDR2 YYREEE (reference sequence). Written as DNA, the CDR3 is TGTGCCAGCAGCTTGTTTGTTGGTTTGGCTAGCGGAAATAGCACAGATACGCAGTATTTT. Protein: CASSLFVGLASGNSTDTQYF.

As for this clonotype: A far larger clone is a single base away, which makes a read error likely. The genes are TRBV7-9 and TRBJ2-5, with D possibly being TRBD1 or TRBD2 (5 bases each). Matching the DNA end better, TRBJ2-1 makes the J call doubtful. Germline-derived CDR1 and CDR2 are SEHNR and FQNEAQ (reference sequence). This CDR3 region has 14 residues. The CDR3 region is CASSSPVGTYEQFF. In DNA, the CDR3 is TGTGCCAGCAGCTCCCCAGTGGGGACCTACGAGCAGTTCTTC.

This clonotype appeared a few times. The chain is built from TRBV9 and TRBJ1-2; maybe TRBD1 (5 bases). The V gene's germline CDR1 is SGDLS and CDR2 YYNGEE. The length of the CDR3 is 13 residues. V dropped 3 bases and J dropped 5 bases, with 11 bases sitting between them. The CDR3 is CASSAGWGYGYTF. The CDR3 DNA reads TGTGCCAGCAGCGCAGGGTGGGGATATGGCTACACCTTC.

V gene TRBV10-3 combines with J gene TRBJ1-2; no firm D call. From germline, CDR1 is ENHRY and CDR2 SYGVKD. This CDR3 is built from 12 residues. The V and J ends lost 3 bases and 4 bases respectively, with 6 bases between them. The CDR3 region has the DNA TGTGCCATCAGTGACAGTTCCTATGGCTACACCTTC. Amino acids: CAISDSSYGYTF.

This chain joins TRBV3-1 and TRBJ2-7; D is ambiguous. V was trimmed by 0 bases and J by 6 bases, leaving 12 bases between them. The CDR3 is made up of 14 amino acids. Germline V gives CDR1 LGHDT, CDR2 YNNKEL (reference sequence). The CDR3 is CASSQDTALGEQYF. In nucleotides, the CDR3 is TGTGCCAGCAGCCAAGACACGGCGTTGGGCGAGCAGTACTTC.

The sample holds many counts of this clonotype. The CDR3 nucleotides read TGTGCCAGCAGTCCCATTGGGCTCGCCGTAGGGGGCCTTGGAAACACCATATATTTT. It encodes CASSPIGLAVGGLGNTIYF. This chain uses TRBV27 with TRBJ1-3; the match to TRBD1 covers 7 bases. The germline V gene has CDR1 MNHEY and CDR2 SMNVEV (reference sequence). The CDR3 runs 19 residues. The ends lost 5 bases at V and 3 bases at J; junction bases unmatched: 19.

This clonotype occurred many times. The CDR3: CASSLVGGNTMQYF. As DNA, the CDR3 is TGTGCCAGCAGCTTGGTGGGGGGAAATACGATGCAGTACTTC. The chain is built from TRBV5-6 and TRBJ2-7, with D possibly being TRBD2 (6 bases). Trimming stripped 0 bases from V and 9 bases from J, with 16 bases between. Per the germline V gene, CDR1 is SGHDT and CDR2 is YYEEEE. This CDR3 spans 14 amino acids.

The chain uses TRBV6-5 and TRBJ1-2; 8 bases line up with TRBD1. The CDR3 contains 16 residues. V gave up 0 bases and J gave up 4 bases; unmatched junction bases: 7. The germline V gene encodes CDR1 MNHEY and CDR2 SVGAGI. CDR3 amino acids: CASSYSGAGGAYGYTF. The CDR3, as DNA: TGTGCCAGCAGTTACTCCGGGGCAGGGGGCGCCTATGGCTACACCTTC.

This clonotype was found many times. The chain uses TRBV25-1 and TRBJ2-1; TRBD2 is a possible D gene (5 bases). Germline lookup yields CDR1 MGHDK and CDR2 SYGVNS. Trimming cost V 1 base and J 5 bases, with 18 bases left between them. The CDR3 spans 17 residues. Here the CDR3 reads CASSESGYPRTDNEQFF. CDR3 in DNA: TGTGCCAGCAGTGAATCAGGCTATCCAAGGACTGACAATGAGCAGTTCTTC.

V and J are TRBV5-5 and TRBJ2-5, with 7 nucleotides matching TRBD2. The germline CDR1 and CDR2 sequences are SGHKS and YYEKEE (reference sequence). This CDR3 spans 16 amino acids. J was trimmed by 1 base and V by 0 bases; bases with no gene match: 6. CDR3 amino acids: CASSLDAGAGQETQYF. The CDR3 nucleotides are TGTGCCAGCAGCTTGGACGCGGGAGCGGGCCAAGAGACCCAGTACTTC.

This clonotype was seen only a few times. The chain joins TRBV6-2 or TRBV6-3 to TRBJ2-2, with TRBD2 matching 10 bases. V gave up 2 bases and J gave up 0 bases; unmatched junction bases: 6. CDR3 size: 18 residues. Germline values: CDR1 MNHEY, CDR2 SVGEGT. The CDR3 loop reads CASSYGTSDTANTGELFF. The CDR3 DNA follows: TGTGCCAGCAGTTACGGGACTAGCGATACTGCGAACACCGGGGAGCTGTTTTTT.

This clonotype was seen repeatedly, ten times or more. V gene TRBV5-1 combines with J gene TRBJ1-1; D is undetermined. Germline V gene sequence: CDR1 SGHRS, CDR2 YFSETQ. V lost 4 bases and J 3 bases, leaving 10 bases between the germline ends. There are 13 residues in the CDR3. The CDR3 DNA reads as TGCGCCAGCAGCAGGGAGGTTGACACTGAAGCTTTCTTT. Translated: CASSREVDTEAFF.

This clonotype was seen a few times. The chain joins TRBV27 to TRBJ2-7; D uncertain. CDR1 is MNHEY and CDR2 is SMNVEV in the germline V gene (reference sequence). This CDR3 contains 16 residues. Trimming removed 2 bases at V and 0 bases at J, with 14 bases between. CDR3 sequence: CASSLIGTSPSYEQYF. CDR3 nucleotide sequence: TGTGCCAGCAGTTTAATTGGTACCTCCCCCTCCTACGAGCAGTACTTC.

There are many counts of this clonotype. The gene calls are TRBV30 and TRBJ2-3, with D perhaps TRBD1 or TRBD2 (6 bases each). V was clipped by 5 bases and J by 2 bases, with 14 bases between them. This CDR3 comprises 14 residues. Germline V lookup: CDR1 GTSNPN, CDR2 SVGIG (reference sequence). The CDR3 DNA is TGTGCCTGGCGCCTATCGGGGGCCACAGATACGCAGTATTTT. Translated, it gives CAWRLSGATDTQYF.

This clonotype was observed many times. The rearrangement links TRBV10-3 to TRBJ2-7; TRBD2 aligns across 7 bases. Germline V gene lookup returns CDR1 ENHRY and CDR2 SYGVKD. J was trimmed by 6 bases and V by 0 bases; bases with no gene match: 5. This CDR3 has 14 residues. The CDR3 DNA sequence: TGTGCCATCAGTGAGTCGGGACTAACGGCCGAGCAGTACTTC. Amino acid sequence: CAISESGLTAEQYF.

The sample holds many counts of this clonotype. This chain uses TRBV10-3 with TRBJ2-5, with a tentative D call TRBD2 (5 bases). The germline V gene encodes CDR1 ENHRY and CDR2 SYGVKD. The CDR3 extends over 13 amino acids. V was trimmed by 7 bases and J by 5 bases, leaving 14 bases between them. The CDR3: CAITSGAGETQYF. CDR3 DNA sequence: TGTGCCATCACGAGCGGAGCTGGGGAGACCCAGTACTTC.

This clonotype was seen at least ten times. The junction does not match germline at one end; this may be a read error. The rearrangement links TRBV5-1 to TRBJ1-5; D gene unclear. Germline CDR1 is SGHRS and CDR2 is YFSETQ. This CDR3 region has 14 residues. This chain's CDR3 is CAISLGRSSQPQHF. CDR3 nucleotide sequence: TGCGCCATCAGCTTAGGGCGTTCGAGTCAGCCCCAGCATTTT.